The sequence of this T cell receptor (beta chain) was determined in a study of regulatory T cells in long-lasting Graves disease. Combining iRepertoire HTBI primers with Arm-PCR of CDR3 regions, the authors built TCR beta libraries. TCRdb reprocessed the multiplex PCR reads with MiXCR, giving one entry per CDR3 protein. The table has a few hundred thousand distinct CDR3 sequences, about 25% seen once. Indicated time point: persistent/refractory GD, antithyroid drugs over 5 years with positive TRAb. Extracted PBMC RNA gave rise to the TCR library. An endocrinology department in Xi'an, China, supplied the patients. Germline values: CDR1 SEHNR, CDR2 FQNEAQ (reference sequence). The CDR3 is 17 amino acids. The junction had 12 bases not matched to a gene; V was cut back by 5 bases and J by 1 base.

This clonotype originated in a female donor with Graves disease. The sample was peripheral blood mononuclear cells (PBMCs), taken when the disease was refractory, from a patient treated with antithyroid drugs. The chain recombines TRBV7-9 with TRBJ2-7; 9 bases are a match to TRBD2. The CDR3 DNA is TGTGCCAGCAGCGTTGATGATCTAGCGGGGATATCCTACGAGCAGTACTTC. Its protein product is CASSVDDLAGISYEQYF.